This T cell receptor beta chain was documented in a study of graft-versus-host responses after intestinal transplantation. Clones were sequenced by immunoSEQ multiplex PCR, and TCRdb holds only the in-frame ones, with some missing. The sample contains roughly 25,000 clones, roughly 82% of which appear only once. As for this clone: Its antigen remains unidentified.

The CDR3 length is 13 residues. Germline V gives CDR1 MNHEY, CDR2 SVGAGI. Trimming cost V 3 bases and J 9 bases, with 12 bases left between them. V and J are TRBV6-5 and TRBJ2-1; possibly TRBD1 for D (6 bases). The sequence was collected from a human donor who was the organ donor for an intestinal transplant. Sequencing was performed on unstimulated CD8+ T cells sorted from spleen or lymph node cells, taken before transplant. The CDR3 here is CASSYQGTGEQFF. CDR3 DNA: TGTGCCAGCAGTTATCAGGGGACCGGTGAGCAGTTCTTC.